These 13 T cell receptor beta chains came from one sample sequenced in a study of immune characterization of retroperitoneal liposarcoma. TCRdb processed the PCR reads anew with MiXCR; each CDR3 protein has one entry. The table includes 3,000 to 3,500 distinct CDR3 sequences, under 55% detected once. Sequencing used tumor tissue. Receptors originate from a male donor with retroperitoneal liposarcoma.

This clonotype is medium-sized (0.01 to 0.1%) in the sample. This chain links TRBV6-1 with TRBJ2-1; no clear D. There are 13 residues in the CDR3. V was trimmed by 6 bases and J by 13 bases, leaving 19 bases between them. Germline CDR1 is MNHNS and CDR2 is SASEGT. CDR3 sequence reads: CASSASLQETQFF. The CDR3 DNA is TGTGCCAGCAGCGCCTCCCTTCAAGAGACCCAGTTCTTC.

Comments on this clonotype: The missing conserved phenylalanine or tryptophan at the end of this CDR3 makes a read error likely. This chain joins TRBV6-1 and TRBJ2-7, with 7 bases identical to TRBD2. The V gene end was trimmed by 4 bases and the J gene end by 6 bases; junction bases not matched to a gene: 12. The CDR3 totals 15 residues. The germline gives CDR1 MNHNS, CDR2 SASEGT. The CDR3 DNA follows: TGTGCCAGCAGTGGGACACTTGGACTAGTGATCGAGCAGTACATC. It codes for CASSGTLGLVIEQYI.

J is TRBJ2-5 and V is TRBV7-2; 13 bases match TRBD2. Germline V gives CDR1 SGHTA, CDR2 FQGNSA. J gave up 2 bases and V 2 bases, and 11 bases lay outside the gene matches. The CDR3 contains 19 residues. The chain's CDR3 is CASSLRGTSGMHSQETQYF. CDR3 bases: TGTGCCAGCAGCTTAAGGGGGACTAGCGGGATGCACTCTCAAGAGACCCAGTACTTC.

The V call is TRBV6-1, the J call TRBJ2-3, with 11 bases aligning to TRBD1. In germline, CDR1 is MNHNS, CDR2 SASEGT. This CDR3 contains 16 residues. The V segment lost 7 bases and the J segment 4 bases; nucleotides outside the gene matches: 10. CDR3 protein: CASTLFPGQGADTQYF. DNA of the CDR3: TGTGCCAGCACCCTTTTTCCGGGACAGGGGGCAGATACGCAGTATTTT.

This chain joins TRBV2 and TRBJ2-4, with a weak D call TRBD2 (7 bases). Deletions cut 2 bases from V and 5 bases from J, with 16 bases between. The CDR3 sequence is 16 residues long. Looked up from germline, CDR1 is SNHLY and CDR2 is FYNNEI. CDR3 region: CASSERTGGQQNIQYF. As DNA, the CDR3 is TGTGCCAGCAGTGAAAGGACGGGGGGACAACAAAACATTCAGTACTTC.

In this sample, this clonotype turned up many times. This chain uses TRBV6-1 with TRBJ1-6; D is unclear. Germline-derived CDR1 and CDR2 are MNHNS and SASEGT. There are 15 residues in the CDR3. V was trimmed by 1 base and J by 4 bases, leaving 8 bases between them. The CDR3 DNA reads as TGTGCCAGCAGTGAAGACGAAGCGTATAATTCACCCCTCCACTTT. Residues: CASSEDEAYNSPLHF.

The genes are TRBV12-3 or TRBV12-4 and TRBJ2-2; 7 bases align to TRBD1. V gave up 1 base and J gave up 4 bases; unmatched junction bases: 3. The CDR3 consists of 15 residues. CDR3 residues: CASSLGDRATGELFF. CDR3 sequence (DNA): TGTGCCAGCAGTTTAGGCGACAGGGCCACCGGGGAGCTGTTTTTT.

CDR3 in amino acids: CASSLGQVNTEAFF. The CDR3 DNA reads as TGTGCCAGCAGTTTGGGACAAGTGAACACTGAAGCTTTCTTT. The J gene is TRBJ1-1, the V gene TRBV27; perhaps TRBD1 as D (6 bases). Trimming removed 3 bases from V and 0 bases from J, with 8 bases in between. The CDR3 runs to 14 residues. Germline V gene data show CDR1 as MNHEY and CDR2 as SMNVEV (reference sequence).

The chain links TRBV27 to TRBJ2-1, with D maybe TRBD1 (6 bases). V lost 6 bases and J 10 bases, leaving 19 bases between the germline ends. The CDR3 length is 14 residues. The germline V gene has CDR1 MNHEY and CDR2 SMNVEV (reference sequence). Here the CDR3 DNA reads TGTGCCAGCAGACGTACAGGGAGCTCCTACGAGCAGTTCTTC. This sequence encodes CASRRTGSSYEQFF.

Judged by abundance, this clonotype is medium-sized. V and J are TRBV27 and TRBJ2-2; 7 bases match TRBD1. The CDR3 contains 13 residues. After removal of 10 bases from V and 6 bases from J, the junction contained 8 bases not matched to a gene. Germline V gene sequence: CDR1 MNHEY, CDR2 SMNVEV (reference sequence). This CDR3 reads CATRQGRAGELFF. In nucleotides, the CDR3 is TGTGCCACCCGACAGGGAAGGGCCGGGGAGCTGTTTTTT.

This clonotype appeared a few times. The chain recombines TRBV6-5 with TRBJ1-1, with D tentatively TRBD1 (6 bases). V lost 6 bases and J lost 0, with 14 bases in between. From germline, CDR1 is MNHEY and CDR2 SVGAGI. The CDR3 contains 15 residues. This chain's CDR3 is CASRQKGGMNTEAFF. In DNA form, the CDR3 reads TGTGCCAGCAGACAAAAGGGGGGGATGAACACTGAAGCTTTCTTT.

This chain joins TRBV6-1 and TRBJ2-3; 7 positions match TRBD1. The J call is doubtful: the DNA matches TRBJ2-5 better. This CDR3 has 15 amino acids. Germline loops: CDR1 MNHNS, CDR2 SASEGT. The CDR3: CASSGETGWGETQYF. The CDR3 bases are TGTGCCAGCAGTGGAGAGACAGGGTGGGGTGAGACCCAGTACTTC.

This chain joins TRBV6-8 and TRBJ2-1; 10 nucleotides agree with TRBD2. This CDR3 has 15 amino acids. Germline CDR1 MNHGY, CDR2 SAAAGT. V lost 2 bases and J lost 4; bases outside the gene matches: 2. CDR3 residues: CASSYGTSEYNEQFF. In DNA form, the CDR3 reads TGTGCCAGCAGTTACGGGACTAGCGAGTACAATGAGCAGTTCTTC.